One sample yielded the 15 T cell receptor beta chains listed below, sequenced in a study of blood T cells in healthy people across ages. The authors ran a second PCR of about 7 to 11 cycles using a sample-barcoded 5' primer and a J-beta primer mix. Using its own MiXCR run on the 5' RACE reads, TCRdb lists one record per CDR3 protein. The repertoire consists of about 970,000 distinct CDR3 sequences, with about 51% occurring once and the leading ten covering roughly a fifth. The specimen sequenced was blood. The origin of the receptors is a woman aged 55-69 years in good health.

The chain combines TRBV29-1 with TRBJ2-4; 12 bases are shared with TRBD2. The DNA matches TRBJ2-7 better at its end, which makes the J call doubtful. The germline V gene has CDR1 SQVTM and CDR2 ANQGSEA. This CDR3 is built from 15 residues. CDR3: CSVARTSGVGYEQYF. Here the CDR3 DNA reads TGCAGCGTCGCCCGGACTAGCGGGGTTGGTTACGAGCAGTACTTC.

The V gene is TRBV3-1, the J gene TRBJ2-5; 10 bases agree with TRBD2. This CDR3 has 19 amino acids. Germline assignment: CDR1 LGHDT and CDR2 YNNKEL (reference sequence). The trim removed 1 base at V and 4 bases at J, leaving 15 bases unmatched. The CDR3 DNA is TGTGCCAGCAGCCAAGCACGAATCAGCGGGAGGGAGATTCGAGAGACCCAGTACTTC. Protein: CASSQARISGREIRETQYF.

The V call is TRBV6-6, the J call TRBJ2-2, with 7 bases identical to TRBD1. Per the germline V gene, CDR1 is MNHNY and CDR2 is SVGAGI (reference sequence). Losses at the gene ends were 2 bases for V and 7 bases for J; bases not matched to a gene: 4. This CDR3 comprises 14 residues. CDR3 in DNA: TGTGCCAGCAGTTACAGGGGGCGAAACGGGGAGCTGTTTTTT. This encodes CASSYRGRNGELFF.

This clonotype has a single count. This may arise from a read error, as a much more abundant clone is one base away. This chain uses TRBV11-2 with TRBJ1-4, with D maybe TRBD1 (6 bases). CDR3 length: 14 amino acids. CDR1 and CDR2 (germline): SGHAT, FQNNGV. In nucleotides, the CDR3 is TGTGCCGGCAGCTTAAAGGGGGGTCACGAAAAACTGTTTTTT. Its translation: CAGSLKGGHEKLFF.

For this clonotype: A read error may produce the germline difference seen at one junction end. This sequence joins TRBV14 and TRBJ2-7, with 15 bases identical to TRBD2. CDR3 length: 16 amino acids. Germline CDR1 reads SGHDN; CDR2 reads FVKESK. CDR3 sequence (DNA): TGTGCCAGCAGACAAGATTTGGGACTAGCGGGAGGCGAGCAGTACTTC. Amino acids: CASRQDLGLAGGEQYF.

V is TRBV28 and J is TRBJ2-1; tentatively, D is TRBD2 (5 bases). This CDR3 has 12 amino acids. CDR1 and CDR2 (germline): MDHEN, SYDVKM. Trimming stripped 8 bases from V and 4 bases from J, with 9 bases between. CDR3 in DNA: TGTGCCAGCGTAACGGGATACAATGAGCAGTTCTTC. Its translation: CASVTGYNEQFF.

Here the CDR3 reads CATSDSGLGSNTGELFF. The CDR3 region has the DNA TGTGCCACCAGTGATTCCGGATTGGGATCGAACACCGGGGAGCTGTTTTTT. The chain has TRBV24-1 and TRBJ2-2; D not certain. CDR3 length: 17 residues. From germline, CDR1 is KGHDR and CDR2 SFDVKD. With 2 bases removed from V and 0 bases from J, the gap between germline ends came to 12 bases.

This clonotype has just one count. V and J are TRBV28 and TRBJ1-5, with D uncertain. The CDR3 has 14 amino acids. Germline V gene sequence: CDR1 MDHEN, CDR2 SYDVKM. V dropped 1 base and J dropped 9 bases, with 13 bases sitting between them. The CDR3 loop reads CASSLFPDSRPQHF. DNA for the CDR3: TGTGCCAGCAGTTTATTCCCCGATTCTCGGCCCCAGCATTTT.

The gene calls are TRBV7-6 and TRBJ2-7; maybe TRBD2 (6 bases). V was pared by 2 bases and J by 5 bases, with 22 bases between. CDR1 SGHVS and CDR2 FNYEAQ come from the germline V gene. The CDR3 loop spans 17 amino acids. Written as DNA, the CDR3 is TGTGCCAGCAGCTTAAGTGCAGCGACCCGGAGGGTTAACGAGCAGTACTTC. Translating gives CASSLSAATRRVNEQYF. Full variable domain (outside the CDR3, taken from reference TRBV7-6 and TRBJ2-7): GAGVSQSPRYKVTKRGQDVALRCDPISGHVSLYWYRQALGQGPEFLTYFNYEAQQDKSGLPNDRFSAERPEGSISTLTIQRTEQRDSAMYRCASSLSAATRRVNEQYFGPGTRLTVT.

J is TRBJ2-1 and V is TRBV15; 13 bases match TRBD2. Germline CDR1 reads LNHNV; CDR2 reads YYDKDF (reference sequence). Trimming at V came to 6 bases and at J to 6 bases, leaving 8 bases not matched to a gene. This CDR3 spans 16 amino acids. The chain's CDR3 is CATRRPTSGGSNEQFF. CDR3 DNA: TGTGCCACCAGAAGGCCGACTAGCGGGGGGAGCAATGAGCAGTTCTTC.

The gene calls are TRBV4-1 and TRBJ2-2; D might be TRBD1 (5 bases). V was clipped by 5 bases and J by 0 bases, with 10 bases between them. Germline lookup yields CDR1 MGHRA and CDR2 YSYEKL. This CDR3 has 15 residues. The CDR3 here is CASSTRQTNTGELFF. CDR3 bases: TGCGCCAGCAGCACCCGACAGACGAACACCGGGGAGCTGTTTTTT.

This clonotype was seen a few times. The rearrangement uses TRBV5-5 and TRBJ2-5; a possible D gene is TRBD2 (6 bases). The V end was cut by 2 bases, the J end by 5 bases, with 16 bases between. CDR3 size: 15 residues. Germline assignment: CDR1 SGHKS and CDR2 YYEKEE (reference sequence). CDR3 region: CASSFRVDRGETQYF. The CDR3 nucleotides are TGTGCCAGCAGCTTTCGGGTCGACCGGGGGGAGACCCAGTACTTC.

In this sample, this clonotype turned up once. The chain is built from TRBV12-3 or TRBV12-4 and TRBJ1-1, with 11 nucleotides matching TRBD1. V dropped 3 bases and J dropped 0; count of bases not matched to a gene: 3. The CDR3 runs to 16 residues. The CDR3: CASSFGDRGLNTEAFF. CDR3 coding DNA: TGTGCCAGCAGTTTCGGGGACAGGGGGTTGAACACTGAAGCTTTCTTT.

J is TRBJ1-5 and V is TRBV20-1; no clear D gene. V was pared by 0 bases and J by 3 bases, with 9 bases between. The CDR3 sequence is 14 residues long. Germline V gene lookup returns CDR1 DFQATT and CDR2 SNEGSKA (reference sequence). The DNA for the CDR3 is TGCAGTGCTAGAGATCCTACTCCCAATCAGCCCCAGCATTTT. The encoded protein is CSARDPTPNQPQHF.

The chain employs TRBV6-1 and TRBJ2-3, with 7 bases lining up with TRBD2. The CDR3 sequence is 14 residues long. V dropped 6 bases and J dropped 3; count of bases not matched to a gene: 6. Germline V gene sequence: CDR1 MNHNS, CDR2 SASEGT. Written as DNA, the CDR3 is TGTGCCAGCAGAGCGGGATGGGGGACAGATACGCAGTATTTT. This gives the protein CASRAGWGTDTQYF.